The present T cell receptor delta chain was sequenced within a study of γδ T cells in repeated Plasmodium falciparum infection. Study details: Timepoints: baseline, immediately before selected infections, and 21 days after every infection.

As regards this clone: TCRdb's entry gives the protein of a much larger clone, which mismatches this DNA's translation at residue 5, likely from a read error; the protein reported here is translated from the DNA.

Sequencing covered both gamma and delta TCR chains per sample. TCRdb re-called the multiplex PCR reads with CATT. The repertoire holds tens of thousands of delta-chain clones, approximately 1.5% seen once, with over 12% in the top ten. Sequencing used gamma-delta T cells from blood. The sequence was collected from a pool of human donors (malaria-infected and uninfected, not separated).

CDR3 protein: CALGCTSAPLLYWGIRYTDKLIF. Written as DNA, the CDR3 is TGTGCTCTTGGGTGTACTTCCGCTCCTTTACTCTACTGGGGGATTAGGTACACCGATAAACTCATCTTT. The chain is built from TRDV1 and TRDJ1; TRDD3 agrees at 10 bases. The CDR3 is 23 amino acids. V gave up 5 bases and J gave up 0 bases; unmatched junction bases: 27. Germline V lookup: CDR1 TSWWSYY, CDR2 QGS.